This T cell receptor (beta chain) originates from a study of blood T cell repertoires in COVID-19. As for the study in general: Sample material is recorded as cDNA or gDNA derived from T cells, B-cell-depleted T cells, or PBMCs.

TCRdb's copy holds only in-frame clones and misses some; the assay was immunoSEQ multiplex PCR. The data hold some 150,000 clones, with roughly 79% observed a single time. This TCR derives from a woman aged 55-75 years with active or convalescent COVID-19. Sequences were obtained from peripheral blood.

Written as DNA, the CDR3 is TGCGCCAGCAGCCCTGAGTTTAACTATGGCTACACCTTC. Its translation: CASSPEFNYGYTF. V is TRBV4-3 and J is TRBJ1-2; the D is unclear. Germline CDR1 is LGHNA and CDR2 is YSLEER. The CDR3 loop spans 13 amino acids. V was trimmed by 4 bases and J by 1 base, leaving 7 bases between them.